Below are 21 T cell receptor beta chains sequenced from a single sample in a study of regulatory T cells in long-lasting Graves disease. Investigators prepared the TCR beta libraries by applying iRepertoire HTBI primers and Arm-PCR of CDR3 regions. TCRdb processed the multiplex PCR reads anew with MiXCR; each CDR3 protein has one entry. Of approximately 250,000 distinct CDR3 sequences in the sample, around 18% were seen once. Noted time point: newly diagnosed GD, antithyroid drugs for less than 3 months. TCR sequences were obtained from RNA taken from PBMCs. Sequencing used peripheral blood mononuclear cells (PBMCs), obtained at new diagnosis, from a patient treated with antithyroid drugs. The origin of the receptors is a female donor with Graves disease.

Ten or more counts support this clonotype. The chain couples TRBV24-1 to TRBJ1-1; maybe TRBD1 (6 bases). V shed 9 bases and J shed 3 bases, with 13 bases lying between them. CDR1 and CDR2 (germline): KGHDR, SFDVKD. The CDR3 totals 13 residues. The CDR3 protein is CATARGRDTEAFF. In DNA form, the CDR3 reads TGTGCCACCGCCAGGGGTAGGGACACTGAAGCTTTCTTT.

The table lists this clonotype with many counts. The chain links TRBV6-1 to TRBJ2-1, with a weak D call TRBD1 (6 bases). The CDR3 is 15 residues long. CDR1 is MNHNS and CDR2 is SASEGT in the germline V gene. The V end was cut by 6 bases, the J end by 1 base, with 13 bases between. CDR3 DNA sequence: TGTGCCAGCAGCTTCACCCAGGGGTCCTACAATGAGCAGTTCTTC. It specifies CASSFTQGSYNEQFF.

The chain links TRBV18 to TRBJ1-3; D unclear. The CDR3 has 13 residues. The germline CDR1 and CDR2 sequences are KGHSH and LQKENI. Deletions cut 5 bases from V and 3 bases from J, with 8 bases between. CDR3 in DNA: TGTGCCAGCTCAGCACAGAGTGGAAACACCATATATTTT. This encodes CASSAQSGNTIYF.

This clonotype was observed many times. The CDR3 loop reads CASSQGTSENTQYF. The CDR3 DNA reads as TGTGCCAGCAGCCAAGGGACTAGCGAGAATACGCAGTATTTT. The genes are TRBV14 and TRBJ2-3; 9 bases line up with TRBD2. With 1 base clipped from V and 7 bases from J, the junction kept 3 bases outside the gene matches. This CDR3 has 14 amino acids. Germline assignment: CDR1 SGHDN and CDR2 FVKESK.

The table lists this clonotype with many counts. An end of the junction differs from the germline gene, which may be a read error. The rearrangement uses TRBV12-3 or TRBV12-4 and TRBJ2-3; D gene unclear. The CDR3 length is 12 residues. For the CDR3, the DNA is TGTGCCAGCAGACAAAGCACAGATATGCAGTATTTT. Its protein is CASRQSTDMQYF.

J is TRBJ2-2 and V is TRBV12-3 or TRBV12-4; weak D call: TRBD1 (6 bases). The CDR3 length is 18 residues. The V gene lost 10 bases and the J gene lost 2 bases, with 26 bases spanning the gap. CDR3: CAIPRARGQPSNTGELFF. As DNA, the CDR3 is TGTGCCATCCCTCGGGCCCGCGGACAGCCCTCAAACACCGGGGAGCTGTTTTTT.

Many counts were recorded for this clonotype. This chain links TRBV6-1 with TRBJ2-7; D is possibly TRBD1 (5 bases). CDR3 size: 13 residues. Germline CDR1 MNHNS, CDR2 SASEGT. V lost 0 bases and J lost 7, with 10 bases in between. This CDR3 is CASSEAGPSEQYF. The CDR3 DNA sequence: TGTGCCAGCAGTGAAGCGGGGCCTAGTGAGCAGTACTTC.

In this sample, this clonotype turned up many times. The rearrangement joins TRBV11-3 to TRBJ1-1, with TRBD1 matching over 7 bases. V was pared by 4 bases and J by 4 bases, with 9 bases of the junction left unmatched. CDR1 is SGHNT, CDR2 YENEEA, per germline. CDR3 length: 15 residues. The DNA of the CDR3 is TGTGCCAGCAGCTGGCGAGGGGGCGGGGGCACTGAAGCTTTCTTT. It specifies CASSWRGGGGTEAFF.

The J gene is TRBJ2-1, the V gene TRBV30, with D hard to call. Trimming cost V 0 bases and J 6 bases, with 12 bases left between them. This CDR3 is built from 14 residues. In germline, CDR1 is GTSNPN, CDR2 SVGIG (reference sequence). Here the CDR3 reads CAWSVLAESNEQFF. CDR3 sequence (DNA): TGTGCCTGGAGTGTACTTGCAGAATCCAATGAGCAGTTCTTC.

This clonotype showed up many times. V gene TRBV9 combines with J gene TRBJ1-2; the D gene is possibly TRBD1 (6 bases). From germline, CDR1 is SGDLS and CDR2 YYNGEE. Trimming took off 0 bases at V and 8 bases at J, with 11 bases between the two ends. CDR3 size: 13 residues. CDR3 region: CASSVAQGWGYTF. The CDR3 DNA reads TGTGCCAGCAGCGTAGCACAGGGCTGGGGCTACACCTTC.

There are many counts of this clonotype. The chain combines TRBV7-9 with TRBJ2-2, with 12 bases lining up with TRBD2. Germline V lookup: CDR1 SEHNR, CDR2 FQNEAQ (reference sequence). V trimming: 6 bases; J trimming: 5 bases; junction bases outside the gene matches: 16. The CDR3 consists of 19 residues. The CDR3 spells CASSSLLAGGRGRTGELFF. The CDR3 DNA follows: TGTGCCAGCAGTTCTCTTCTAGCGGGAGGGCGAGGAAGAACCGGGGAGCTGTTTTTT.

This clonotype was picked up many times. The CDR3 DNA is TGTGCCACCCAGGGGTCGATCGGGGAGGGCCGCAATGAGCAGTTCTTC. Translation gives CATQGSIGEGRNEQFF. The rearrangement joins TRBV6-2 or TRBV6-3 to TRBJ2-1; a possible D gene is TRBD2 (7 bases). The germline gives CDR1 MNHEY, CDR2 SVGEGT. Trimming pared 10 bases from V and 6 bases from J, leaving 25 bases between. The CDR3 length is 16 residues.

This clonotype occurred a few times. The genes are TRBV20-1 and TRBJ2-1; TRBD1 might be the D (6 bases). Trimming left V 5 bases short and J 7 bases short, with 12 bases between. The CDR3 sequence is 12 residues long. The V gene's germline CDR1 is DFQATT and CDR2 SNEGSKA (reference sequence). DNA for the CDR3: TGCAGTGCTGAGGGGGTGGGAAATGAGCAGTTCTTC. It yields the protein CSAEGVGNEQFF.

Note on this clonotype: A read error may be the cause here, since a much bigger clone is one base away. This sequence joins TRBV7-2 and TRBJ2-3, with TRBD2 matching over 8 bases. J lost 0 bases, V lost 1 base, and 6 bases had no gene match. The CDR3 contains 17 residues. Germline CDR1 SGHTA, CDR2 FQGNSA. The CDR3 spells CASSLVLAGISTDTQYF. The CDR3, as DNA: TGTGCCAGCAGCTTAGTTCTAGCGGGCATCAGCACAGATACGCAGTATTTT.

There are many counts of this clonotype. The chain recombines TRBV7-9 with TRBJ2-5; D gene ambiguous. V was pared by 1 base and J by 5 bases, with 5 bases between. The germline CDR1 and CDR2 sequences are SEHNR and FQNEAQ (reference sequence). The CDR3 runs 12 residues. The CDR3 loop reads CASSLGPETQYF. The CDR3 nucleotides read TGTGCCAGCAGCTTAGGTCCGGAGACCCAGTACTTC.

This clonotype was seen repeatedly, ten times or more. V and J are TRBV7-6 and TRBJ1-1, with a tentative D call TRBD1 (5 bases). Germline CDR1 reads SGHVS; CDR2 reads FNYEAQ. There are 17 residues in the CDR3. V gave up 3 bases and J gave up 0 bases, with 17 bases separating them. CDR3 in amino acids: CASSFTRGGGMNTEAFF. Written as DNA, the CDR3 is TGTGCCAGCAGCTTTACCCGGGGGGGGGGGATGAACACTGAAGCTTTCTTT.

This clonotype has just a few counts. The rearrangement uses TRBV7-3 and TRBJ2-1; tentatively, D is TRBD1 (6 bases). Trimming stripped 5 bases from V and 5 bases from J, with 10 bases between. The CDR3 is 13 amino acids. Germline CDR1 reads SGHTA; CDR2 reads FQGTGA. DNA of the CDR3: TGTGCCAGCAGCCCCCCAGGGGACAATGAGCAGTTCTTC. It yields the protein CASSPPGDNEQFF. The whole variable domain, filled in from reference TRBV7-3 and TRBJ2-1, reads GAGVSQTPSNKVTEKGKYVELRCDPISGHTALYWYRQSLGQGPEFLIYFQGTGAADDSGLPNDRFFAVRPEGSVSTLKIQRTERGDSAVYLCASSPPGDNEQFFGPGTRLTVL.

In this sample, this clonotype turned up a few times. V and J are TRBV20-1 and TRBJ2-7; a possible D gene is TRBD2 (7 bases). Germline V CDR1 and CDR2: DFQATT, SNEGSKA (reference sequence). CDR3 length equals 14 residues. Trimming stripped 3 bases from V and 2 bases from J, with 14 bases between. CDR3 DNA sequence: TGCAGTGCTAGTCCTGGGGGGGGCACCTACGAGCAGTACTTC. Residues: CSASPGGGTYEQYF.

Ten or more counts support this clonotype. V is TRBV7-9 and J is TRBJ2-1, with TRBD2 matching 9 bases. Germline V gene sequence: CDR1 SEHNR, CDR2 FQNEAQ (reference sequence). This CDR3 is built from 17 residues. Germline trimming cut 1 base from V and 3 bases from J; bases unmatched to any gene: 7. CDR3 sequence (DNA): TGTGCCAGCAGCTTAGGCTGGACTAGCGATGACTACAATGAGCAGTTCTTC. It is translated as CASSLGWTSDDYNEQFF.

This clonotype came up many times. This chain joins TRBV7-9 and TRBJ1-6; 7 bases fit TRBD1. The CDR3 runs to 14 residues. The J segment lost 10 bases and the V segment lost 4 bases, leaving 7 bases of the junction unmatched. Germline values: CDR1 SEHNR, CDR2 FQNEAQ (reference sequence). The CDR3 nucleotides read TGTGCCAGCAGCTCAATCCCACAGGGGTCACCCCTCCACTTT. It codes for CASSSIPQGSPLHF.

Only a few counts were recorded for this clonotype. The CDR3 protein is CASSFLQRNTEAFF. The CDR3 coding sequence is TGTGCCAGCAGCTTTCTGCAGCGGAACACTGAAGCTTTCTTT. The chain employs TRBV5-6 and TRBJ1-1, with unresolved D. This CDR3 has 14 amino acids. V was trimmed by 2 bases and J by 1 base, leaving 9 bases between them. Germline CDR1 is SGHDT and CDR2 is YYEEEE.